Listed here is a single TCR beta chain. This clonotype has more than one count but fewer than ten. The antigen it binds to is not known. No clone much larger than this one lies a single base away; base qualities are absent. Preparation of the library involved 5' RACE. Instrument used: Illumina HiSeq 2500. A second roughly 6 to 11 cycle PCR used a sample-barcoded 5' primer and a J-beta primer mix. A template-switch 5' adaptor carrying 12 random nucleotides introduced a unique molecular identifier onto each TCR beta cDNA molecule. Each sample yielded at least 3 million CDR3-containing paired-end reads. First-strand cDNA synthesis was performed from all RNA using the Mint cDNA synthesis kit, with priming by a TRBC-specific oligonucleotide. All cDNA was treated with uracil-DNA glycosylase and then went through a first 18-cycle PCR with the universal primers M1SS and BC2_uni_R. As for how the authors treated the data: For normalization, 1 million high-quality reads were randomly selected from each sample, with every read carrying a distinct molecular identifier. Instead of being binned into consensus sequences, reads with shared molecular identifiers were discarded. CDR3 identification, clonotype clustering and error correction used MiTCR with a Q25 quality threshold and the strictest error-elimination algorithm. A nonparametric unseen species model using Euler transformation provided a lower-bound estimate of total TCR beta diversity. The public sequencing data were trimmed at Q25 with fastp and processed into clonotypes with MiXCR by TCRdb, which kept only in-frame beta chains. For every CDR3 protein sequence, its rows merge into one entry that carries the most common genes and DNA. The V and J calls and clone size are TCRdb's, not the authors'. The sample data list over 1.5 million distinct CDR3 sequences, and approximately 50% of these were observed just once. 2.1% of the sample is in the top ten clones.

These data come from a study of blood T cells in healthy people across ages (dated by TCRdb to between 2014 and 2017). Describing the broader study: Template switching captured roughly one uniquely barcoded TCR beta cDNA molecule per two T cells in model experiments. Using deep sequencing normalized with unique cDNA molecular identifiers, the study measured how TCR beta repertoire diversity changes with age. Donors were grouped into four age groups: young (average roughly 17 years), middle-aged (about 40), aged (around 60) and long-lived (over 80). To avoid experimental bias, donors of different ages were randomly spread across the sequencing lanes. Two additional independent replicas of 1 million unique cDNA reads from the same blood draw were analyzed for two donors (one aged 18 to 30 and one aged 80 or older). Overall study outcomes, separate from this receptor: Compared with the aged group, the long-lived group had more naive CD4+ T cells, fewer expanded clones and increased TCR diversity, suggesting age selection. Conclusive comparison of naive and antigen-experienced compartments was prevented by the profiling of bulk unsorted PBMCs. Estimates of total diversity from one million sequenced T cells were regarded as lower bounds and underestimates. Observed TCR beta diversity correlated strongly with the percentage of naive T cells measured by flow cytometry. Donor CMV infection status was unknown, potentially confounding age-related changes in expanded clonotypes. As age increased, observed TCR beta diversity per million T cells dropped in a roughly linear way, and a significant reduction was already evident by age 40.

Donors were 40 or so systemically healthy Caucasian individuals from Russia aged roughly 6 to 90 years. Approximately 9.3 milliliters of peripheral blood were collected from each donor into EDTA-treated Vacutainer tubes. Ficoll-Paque density-gradient centrifugation was used to isolate PBMCs, with at least 6.5 million obtained per sample. Trizol reagent was used to extract total RNA from PBMCs, with at least 6 micrograms per sample. For every donor, an aliquot of PBMCs went through flow cytometry to measure the percentages of naive CD45RAhigh/CD27high T cells. The sample taken for sequencing was blood. This TCR derives from a woman between 35 and 50 years old in good health.

The DNA sequence follows: TGCGCCATCCCGCTTGGGCTTTCCTACGAGCAGTACTTC. It translates as CAIPLGLSYEQYF. Recombination connected TRBV4-3 to TRBJ2-7, with an unclear D gene assignment. Deletion took 10 bases off V and 1 base off J, with a span of 14 bases between the germline ends. Based on the germline V gene, the CDR1 and CDR2 sequences are LGHNA and YSLEER. The CDR3 holds 13 amino acids from the cysteine to the phenylalanine. The retained sequence is limited to the CDR3, 39 bases, with the frame set at the first base.